The clone carrying this TCR beta chain was detected a few times. Its antigen is not known. These data originate in a study of T-cell memory formation after mild COVID-19. As for the study in general: TCR clusters were mostly donor specific. Study findings and constraints: Clones that contracted from day 15 to 85 were balanced CD4/CD8, while later expanders leaned CD4+. Memory cells collected pre-infection included some clones that later responded, suggesting cross-reactive memory joined.

V dropped 2 bases and J dropped 0 bases, with 5 bases sitting between them. Germline CDR1 is KGHSY and CDR2 is FQNENV. CDR3 length equals 14 residues. TCRdb called the 5' RACE reads again in MiXCR, with one record for every CDR3 protein. This table has roughly 300,000 distinct CDR3 sequences, about 16% appearing once. The chain couples TRBV16 to TRBJ1-5, with no clear D. The sequence was collected from a man between 18 and 29 years old who had mild COVID-19 (a few samples of this study predate the infection). Cell type and time point are not known. Sample: PBMCs or a T cell subset sorted from them (not recorded which). The CDR3 region is CASSQGYSNQPQHF. The DNA for the CDR3 is TGTGCCAGCAGCCAAGGATATAGCAATCAGCCCCAGCATTTT.